The 26 T cell receptor beta chains reported below all come from one sample, sequenced in a study of CD8 T cells in ankylosing spondylitis. TCRdb redid the calling of the 5' RACE reads with MiXCR, one entry per CDR3 protein. Of 150,000 to 200,000 distinct CDR3 sequences listed, about 18% are singletons. The sequencing input was blood, either unsorted or a sorted T cell fraction (not recorded which). Source of these receptors: a male donor aged 5 to 29 with ankylosing spondylitis or in good health (not recorded which).

This clonotype was counted many times. This chain links TRBV6-2 or TRBV6-3 with TRBJ2-7, with 7 bases identical to TRBD2. Germline-derived CDR1 and CDR2 are MNHEY and SVGEGT. The CDR3 sequence is 15 residues long. Trimming removed 2 bases from V and 2 bases from J; junction bases left unmatched: 6. CDR3 sequence reads: CASSYGGRPTYEQYF. CDR3 DNA sequence: TGTGCCAGCAGTTACGGCGGGAGACCGACCTACGAGCAGTACTTC.

This chain connects TRBV20-1 to TRBJ2-4; 8 nucleotides agree with TRBD1. The V and J ends lost 1 base and 5 bases, in that order; junction bases with no gene match: 10. The CDR3 spans 16 residues. In germline, CDR1 is DFQATT, CDR2 SNEGSKA (reference sequence). The CDR3 spells CSARVSGTGIENIQYF. The CDR3 bases are TGCAGTGCTAGAGTATCCGGGACAGGAATTGAAAACATTCAGTACTTC.

The table lists this clonotype with many counts. The V gene is TRBV6-4, the J gene TRBJ2-2; possible D gene TRBD2, 5 bases. The CDR3 runs to 14 residues. Trimming took 5 bases from V and 1 from J, leaving 8 bases between them. Germline V gene sequence: CDR1 MRHNA, CDR2 SNTAGT. The CDR3 DNA follows: TGTGCCAGCAGTTGGGGAGAGAACACCGGGGAGCTGTTTTTT. This sequence encodes CASSWGENTGELFF.

This clonotype was picked up many times. The chain uses TRBV7-9 and TRBJ2-7; D perhaps matches TRBD1 (6 bases). Germline assignment: CDR1 SEHNR and CDR2 FQNEAQ (reference sequence). Trimming shortened V by 4 bases and J by 5 bases, and 12 bases separated the two germline ends. The CDR3 extends over 13 amino acids. The CDR3 reads CASSYRDTHEQYF. The CDR3 DNA is TGTGCCAGCAGCTACCGGGACACCCACGAGCAGTACTTC.

This clonotype was detected ten times or more. The chain joins TRBV5-1 to TRBJ1-1, with 11 bases that match TRBD1. CDR1 SGHRS and CDR2 YFSETQ come from the germline V gene. Losses at the gene ends were 1 base for V and 2 bases for J; bases not matched to a gene: 7. CDR3 size: 17 residues. CDR3 DNA sequence: TGCGCCAGCAGCTTGCGGACAGGGGGCGGATTAAACACTGAAGCTTTCTTT. It translates to CASSLRTGGGLNTEAFF.

The rearrangement links TRBV7-2 to TRBJ2-1, with D possibly being TRBD2 (5 bases). Germline V gives CDR1 SGHTA, CDR2 FQGNSA. The V end lost 0 bases, the J end lost 5 bases, and 17 bases lay between the germline ends. This CDR3 region has 17 residues. In DNA, the CDR3 is TGTGCCAGCAGCTTAGCCCCCGTAGCGCACACGGACAATGAGCAGTTCTTC. This sequence encodes CASSLAPVAHTDNEQFF.

This clonotype was found a few times. V is TRBV27 and J is TRBJ2-2; TRBD1 is a possible D gene (6 bases). This CDR3 comprises 14 residues. The germline CDR1 and CDR2 sequences are MNHEY and SMNVEV (reference sequence). With 4 bases removed from V and 6 bases from J, the gap between germline ends came to 12 bases. The CDR3 loop reads CASSYTGWPGELFF. The DNA of the CDR3 is TGTGCCAGCAGTTACACAGGGTGGCCCGGGGAGCTGTTTTTT.

Many counts were recorded for this clonotype. The chain carries TRBV12-3 or TRBV12-4 and TRBJ1-5, with D possibly matching TRBD1 (5 bases). The CDR3 covers 14 residues. Trimming removed 8 bases at V and 7 bases at J, with 18 bases between. CDR3 DNA: TGTGCCAGCTCAGACGTACAGGTCGGGCAGCCCCAGCATTTT. Amino acid sequence: CASSDVQVGQPQHF.

This clonotype was detected many times. The rearrangement joins TRBV12-3 or TRBV12-4 to TRBJ2-1, with 12 positions matching TRBD2. The CDR3 runs 17 residues. V shed 4 bases and J 2 bases; nucleotides not matched to a gene: 6. CDR3: CASSSMRTSGTYNEQFF. The CDR3 bases are TGTGCCAGCAGTTCAATGCGGACTAGCGGGACCTACAATGAGCAGTTCTTC.

The sample holds many counts of this clonotype. J is TRBJ2-7 and V is TRBV11-2; D is ambiguous. CDR1 SGHAT and CDR2 FQNNGV come from the germline V gene. Trimming took 1 base from V and 5 from J, leaving 15 bases between them. The CDR3 is 15 residues long. CDR3 sequence (DNA): TGTGCCAGCAGCTTAGCCCCGGGTTCTCCTAACGAGCAGTACTTC. It encodes CASSLAPGSPNEQYF.

This clonotype was found many times. The rearrangement links TRBV4-2 to TRBJ2-3; D call uncertain. Trimming took off 0 bases at V and 2 bases at J, with 12 bases between the two ends. CDR1 and CDR2 from the germline V gene are LGHNA and YNFKEQ. The CDR3 spans 16 residues. The CDR3 coding sequence is TGTGCCAGCAGCCAAGATCTGGTGGGGTCCACAGATACGCAGTATTTT. It is translated as CASSQDLVGSTDTQYF.

This clonotype was detected many times. This chain connects TRBV29-1 to TRBJ2-3; perhaps D is TRBD1 or TRBD2 (5 bases each). CDR1 and CDR2 (germline): SQVTM, ANQGSEA. V was trimmed by 4 bases and J by 0 bases, leaving 8 bases between them. The CDR3 contains 13 residues. The CDR3 DNA is TGCAGCGTTGGGGGGAGAAGCACAGATACGCAGTATTTT. Amino acids: CSVGGRSTDTQYF.

This clonotype appeared once. As DNA, the CDR3 is TGTGCCAGCTCACCGGACTTAGCGGGGCAGACCCAGTACTTC. Its protein is CASSPDLAGQTQYF. The chain employs TRBV18 and TRBJ2-5; 8 nucleotides line up with TRBD2. Germline lookup yields CDR1 KGHSH and CDR2 LQKENI. The CDR3 has 14 residues. Germline trimming cut 3 bases from V and 6 bases from J; bases unmatched to any gene: 6.

This clonotype was seen many times. V and J are TRBV7-9 and TRBJ1-1; 9 bases align to TRBD1. Germline values: CDR1 SEHNR, CDR2 FQNEAQ (reference sequence). The CDR3 is 15 amino acids. Unmatched junction bases numbered 5, after V lost 5 bases and J lost 1 base. This CDR3 reads CASSLAGQGNTEAFF. In nucleotides, the CDR3 is TGTGCCAGCAGCCTGGCGGGACAGGGGAACACTGAAGCTTTCTTT.

This clonotype appeared many times. CDR3 sequence: CASSQENRGRGNTIYF. CDR3 coding DNA: TGTGCCAGCAGCCAAGAAAACAGGGGGCGCGGAAACACCATATATTTT. The chain has TRBV4-2 and TRBJ1-3; 9 nucleotides agree with TRBD1. V dropped 0 bases and J dropped 4; count of bases not matched to a gene: 4. The CDR3 contains 16 residues. The germline V gene encodes CDR1 LGHNA and CDR2 YNFKEQ.

This clonotype came up many times. The rearrangement uses TRBV5-6 and TRBJ2-3, with D perhaps matching TRBD2 (6 bases). V lost 6 bases to trimming and J lost 2 bases, with 19 bases between them. Germline CDR1 reads SGHDT; CDR2 reads YYEEEE. This CDR3 is built from 16 residues. The CDR3 sequence is CASTPQPAGNTDTQYF. Written as DNA, the CDR3 is TGTGCCAGCACCCCCCAACCGGCGGGAAACACAGATACGCAGTATTTT.

In its sample, this clonotype was seen many times. DNA for the CDR3: TGTGCCAGCAGTTACCGGGCGGGAGGCTTTCACCGAGAGACCCAGTACTTC. Translated: CASSYRAGGFHRETQYF. J is TRBJ2-5 and V is TRBV12-3 or TRBV12-4, with 8 bases identical to TRBD2. This CDR3 spans 17 amino acids. V lost 4 bases, J lost 4 bases, and 14 bases stayed unmatched.

This clonotype was detected ten times or more. V is TRBV7-8 and J is TRBJ2-3, with 12 bases lining up with TRBD2. This CDR3 has 15 residues. CDR1 SGHVS and CDR2 FQNEAQ come from the germline V gene. J gave up 1 base and V 7 bases, and 3 bases lay outside the gene matches. In DNA form, the CDR3 reads TGTGCCAGCACCCGGACTAGCGGGGGCACAGATACGCAGTATTTT. It yields the protein CASTRTSGGTDTQYF.

This clonotype was counted ten times or more. This chain joins TRBV20-1 and TRBJ2-7, with D unresolved. V lost 7 bases, J lost 2 bases, and 12 bases lay in between. Germline loops: CDR1 DFQATT, CDR2 SNEGSKA (reference sequence). The CDR3 totals 12 residues. This chain's CDR3 is CSVADATYEQYV. CDR3 in DNA: TGCAGTGTTGCGGACGCCACCTACGAGCAGTACGTC.

This clonotype was recorded at least ten times. The chain joins TRBV11-2 to TRBJ2-1; 13 bases fit TRBD2. The CDR3 contains 15 residues. The V and J ends lost 5 bases and 5 bases, in that order; junction bases with no gene match: 3. Per germline, CDR1 SGHAT and CDR2 FQNNGV. The CDR3 bases are TGTGCCAGCAGCCCGGGACTAGCGGGACACAATGAGCAGTTCTTC. This gives the protein CASSPGLAGHNEQFF.

This clonotype occurred many times. The chain recombines TRBV12-3 or TRBV12-4 with TRBJ2-1; 10 bases map to TRBD2. After removal of 6 bases from V and 1 base from J, the junction contained 6 bases not matched to a gene. The CDR3 has 16 amino acids. CDR3 in DNA: TGTGCCAGCAGCGCCGTAGCGGGAGGTTCCTACAATGAGCAGTTCTTC. Protein sequence: CASSAVAGGSYNEQFF.

This clonotype occurred many times. The genes are TRBV12-3 or TRBV12-4 and TRBJ2-2, with D possibly being TRBD2 (5 bases). The ends were cut back, 4 bases at V and 0 bases at J, with 21 bases in the middle. The CDR3 is 19 amino acids. The CDR3 DNA sequence: TGTGCCAGCAGTTCCGAACCGGGATTACCCATTTCGAACACCGGGGAGCTGTTTTTT. It specifies CASSSEPGLPISNTGELFF.

This clonotype was counted at least ten times. The rearrangement joins TRBV24-1 to TRBJ2-5, with 10 bases lining up with TRBD1. The CDR3 consists of 15 residues. Germline V CDR1 and CDR2: KGHDR, SFDVKD. The J segment lost 5 bases and the V segment lost 0 bases, leaving 2 bases of the junction unmatched. As DNA, the CDR3 is TGTGCCACCAGTGATTTGGAGACAGGGGGCGAGACCCAGTACTTC. Protein product: CATSDLETGGETQYF.

In this sample, this clonotype turned up many times. This rearrangement joins TRBV12-3 or TRBV12-4 to TRBJ2-7, with TRBD1 matching over 11 bases. Losses at the gene ends were 5 bases for V and 3 bases for J; bases not matched to a gene: 6. The CDR3 loop spans 15 amino acids. Written as DNA, the CDR3 is TGTGCCAGCAGTCCGGACAGGGGGCGCTTCTACGAGCAGTACGTC. It yields the protein CASSPDRGRFYEQYV.

This clonotype was seen at least ten times. The rearrangement uses TRBV12-3 or TRBV12-4 and TRBJ2-1, with 9 bases that match TRBD2. CDR3 length: 13 amino acids. With 6 bases clipped from V and 10 bases from J, the junction kept 7 bases outside the gene matches. DNA of the CDR3: TGTGCCAGCAGCCCCCTCCTAGCGGGGGAGCAGTTCTTC. Its translation is CASSPLLAGEQFF.

This clonotype was seen ten or more times. The gene calls are TRBV7-9 and TRBJ1-2; TRBD1 is a possible D gene (5 bases). Trimming took 1 base from V and 4 from J, leaving 16 bases between them. CDR1 is SEHNR, CDR2 FQNEAQ, per germline (reference sequence). The CDR3 extends over 16 amino acids. The DNA of the CDR3 is TGTGCCAGCAGCTTAGTCGGTGGGGCGGCCCGCTATGGCTACACCTTC. Encoded protein: CASSLVGGAARYGYTF. The complete variable domain, with remaining parts taken from reference TRBV7-9 and TRBJ1-2, reads DTGVSQNPRHKITKRGQNVTFRCDPISEHNRLYWYRQTLGQGPEFLTYFQNEAQLEKSRLLSDRFSAERPKGSFSTLEIQRTEQGDSAMYLCASSLVGGAARYGYTFGSGTRLTVV.